This T cell receptor beta chain derives from a study of blood T cells in healthy people across ages. Combining a sample-barcoded 5' primer with a J-beta primer mix, a second PCR ran for roughly 6 to 11 cycles. TCRdb analysed the 5' RACE reads with MiXCR anew, one entry per CDR3 protein. The table records 780,000 or so distinct CDR3 sequences, around 50% of them present only once. A remark on this clonotype: What it binds is not known.

The donors, aged roughly 6 to 90, were healthy Caucasians from Russia. Each sample yielded at least 6 million isolated PBMCs. Study results and caveats: Donors of long life had a larger count of naive CD4+ cells and greater diversity than aged donors.

Looked up from germline, CDR1 is SGHNT and CDR2 is YENEEA. The V end was cut by 7 bases, the J end by 5 bases, with 12 bases between. The CDR3 runs to 13 residues. The origin of this receptor is a man aged 35-49 years in good health. The chain employs TRBV11-3 and TRBJ2-1; D call uncertain. Input material: blood. CDR3 bases: TGTGCCAGCACATACACCCTGGACAATGAGCAGTTCTTC. This sequence encodes CASTYTLDNEQFF.